This is a list of T cell receptor beta chains from one sample in a study of response to subunit inactivated influenza vaccine. TCRdb reprocessed the RT-PCR reads with MiXCR, giving one entry per CDR3 protein. The repertoire holds over 750,000 distinct CDR3 sequences, with less than 25% as singletons. The input for sequencing was PBMCs from blood, taken about 5 days after vaccination. The receptors come from a man aged 45 to 65 who received an inactivated influenza vaccine. The CDR3 runs from the conserved cysteine through the conserved F or W. Each record gives: V gene, clone size, J gene, CDR3 protein. Size is stated for part of the rows, as once, few or many counts, or as a class when the clone is expanded.

V gene: TRBV7-2; clone size: NA; J gene: TRBJ1-6; CDR3 protein: CASSQYRTANNSPLHF
V gene: TRBV11-1; clone size: few; J gene: TRBJ2-3; CDR3 protein: CASSYVPDPSTDTQYF
V gene: TRBV7-2; clone size: few; J gene: TRBJ2-3; CDR3 protein: CASSFGAGKGDTQYF
V gene: TRBV11-2; clone size: NA; J gene: TRBJ2-7; CDR3 protein: CASSLDQWSSYEQYF
V gene: TRBV12-3/TRBV12-4; clone size: NA; J gene: TRBJ1-1; CDR3 protein: CASSFRAAGTEAFF
V gene: TRBV29-1; clone size: NA; J gene: TRBJ2-7; CDR3 protein: CSVYRAPYEQYF
V gene: TRBV7-9; clone size: NA; J gene: TRBJ2-2; CDR3 protein: CASREGGGALGTGELFF
V gene: TRBV20-1; clone size: many; J gene: TRBJ1-5; CDR3 protein: CSAWDGYSNQPQHF
V gene: TRBV12-3/TRBV12-4; clone size: few; J gene: TRBJ2-3; CDR3 protein: CASSLAGHGTQYF
V gene: TRBV12-3/TRBV12-4; clone size: many; J gene: TRBJ1-5; CDR3 protein: CASSLRGRGNQPQHF
V gene: TRBV10-1; clone size: few; J gene: TRBJ2-1; CDR3 protein: CASSAGYEQFF
V gene: TRBV29-1; clone size: NA; J gene: TRBJ1-4; CDR3 protein: CSAGGATEKLFF
V gene: TRBV20-1; clone size: NA; J gene: TRBJ2-2; CDR3 protein: CSARDRESGSGELFF
V gene: TRBV18; clone size: NA; J gene: TRBJ2-1; CDR3 protein: CASSLQGSPDNEQFF
V gene: TRBV11-3; clone size: NA; J gene: TRBJ2-2; CDR3 protein: CASSLDGGRAFTGELFF
V gene: TRBV5-5; clone size: NA; J gene: TRBJ2-3; CDR3 protein: CASSLVPSEVADTQYF
V gene: TRBV20-1; clone size: NA; J gene: TRBJ2-1; CDR3 protein: CSAEPGTQGNEQFF
V gene: TRBV20-1; clone size: NA; J gene: TRBJ1-2; CDR3 protein: CSARDYGSYGYTF
V gene: TRBV5-1; clone size: few; J gene: TRBJ2-7; CDR3 protein: CASRLAGHIYEQYF
V gene: TRBV15; clone size: NA; J gene: TRBJ2-5; CDR3 protein: CATCGASLLVGETQYF
V gene: TRBV6-5; clone size: few; J gene: TRBJ2-1; CDR3 protein: CASSYSASYNEQFF
V gene: TRBV11-2; clone size: few; J gene: TRBJ2-3; CDR3 protein: CASSKDPVDTQYF
V gene: TRBV5-6; clone size: few; J gene: TRBJ2-3; CDR3 protein: CASSLFGEGTDTQYF
V gene: TRBV5-1; clone size: few; J gene: TRBJ1-2; CDR3 protein: CASRLGPQETYGYTF
V gene: TRBV5-1; clone size: few; J gene: TRBJ2-1; CDR3 protein: CASSLAGVRSYNEQFF
V gene: TRBV15; clone size: few; J gene: TRBJ2-7; CDR3 protein: CATSRDTYEQYF
V gene: TRBV20-1; clone size: NA; J gene: TRBJ2-3; CDR3 protein: CSATPTGATSTDTQYF
V gene: TRBV9; clone size: NA; J gene: TRBJ2-6; CDR3 protein: CASSVEDRSYSGANVLTF
V gene: TRBV2; clone size: NA; J gene: TRBJ2-7; CDR3 protein: CASSEEGTGVYEQYF
V gene: TRBV20-1; clone size: few; J gene: TRBJ1-5; CDR3 protein: CSASDRGIGNQPQHF
V gene: TRBV24-1; clone size: many; J gene: TRBJ1-1; CDR3 protein: CATSGRGGENTEAFF
V gene: TRBV20-1; clone size: NA; J gene: TRBJ1-5; CDR3 protein: CSARIGTFSNQPQHF
V gene: TRBV5-1; clone size: NA; J gene: TRBJ2-1; CDR3 protein: CASSFSWDSYNEQFF
V gene: TRBV7-2; clone size: NA; J gene: TRBJ2-4; CDR3 protein: CASSFGERGIQYF
V gene: TRBV12-3/TRBV12-4; clone size: NA; J gene: TRBJ2-7; CDR3 protein: CASSGDSSPQGEQYF
V gene: TRBV29-1; clone size: many; J gene: TRBJ2-1; CDR3 protein: CSVQVLQGYNEQFF
V gene: TRBV28; clone size: NA; J gene: TRBJ1-5; CDR3 protein: CASSPTGVVSNQPQHF
V gene: TRBV20-1; clone size: NA; J gene: TRBJ1-5; CDR3 protein: CSAKDRWSRQPQHF
V gene: TRBV27; clone size: NA; J gene: TRBJ2-5; CDR3 protein: CASSLSSGKTQYF
V gene: TRBV10-3; clone size: NA; J gene: TRBJ2-7; CDR3 protein: CATRPGKEGPGEQYF
V gene: TRBV12-3/TRBV12-4; clone size: few; J gene: TRBJ1-1; CDR3 protein: CASSQALTGVAFF
V gene: TRBV5-5; clone size: few; J gene: TRBJ2-1; CDR3 protein: CASSTLYEQFF
V gene: TRBV7-9; clone size: few; J gene: TRBJ1-6; CDR3 protein: CASRAGGYNSPLHF
V gene: TRBV12-3/TRBV12-4; clone size: NA; J gene: TRBJ1-1; CDR3 protein: CASSIRNRVNTEAFF
V gene: TRBV5-5; clone size: NA; J gene: TRBJ2-3; CDR3 protein: CASSSTGSGADTQNF
V gene: TRBV24-1; clone size: many; J gene: TRBJ2-1; CDR3 protein: CATSDHGQGARDEQFF
V gene: TRBV5-8; clone size: few; J gene: TRBJ2-1; CDR3 protein: CASSLEEGDNEQFF
V gene: TRBV20-1; clone size: many; J gene: TRBJ1-1; CDR3 protein: CSASPTGVATEAFF
V gene: TRBV14; clone size: few; J gene: TRBJ1-2; CDR3 protein: CASSQGGGNYGYTF
V gene: TRBV6-2/TRBV6-3; clone size: few; J gene: TRBJ2-1; CDR3 protein: CATQRGGTYNEQFF
V gene: TRBV18; clone size: NA; J gene: TRBJ2-2; CDR3 protein: CASSPPPGAAGELFF
V gene: TRBV6-5; clone size: NA; J gene: TRBJ1-2; CDR3 protein: CASSSITSGYTF
V gene: TRBV12-3/TRBV12-4; clone size: few; J gene: TRBJ2-7; CDR3 protein: CASSAEYEQYF
V gene: TRBV27; clone size: NA; J gene: TRBJ2-5; CDR3 protein: CASSLLVNQETQYF
V gene: TRBV29-1; clone size: few; J gene: TRBJ2-3; CDR3 protein: CSVASSGGTDTQYF
V gene: TRBV28; clone size: NA; J gene: TRBJ2-7; CDR3 protein: CASRTGGISYEQYF
V gene: TRBV12-3/TRBV12-4; clone size: NA; J gene: TRBJ1-2; CDR3 protein: CASSLRPGYGGYTF